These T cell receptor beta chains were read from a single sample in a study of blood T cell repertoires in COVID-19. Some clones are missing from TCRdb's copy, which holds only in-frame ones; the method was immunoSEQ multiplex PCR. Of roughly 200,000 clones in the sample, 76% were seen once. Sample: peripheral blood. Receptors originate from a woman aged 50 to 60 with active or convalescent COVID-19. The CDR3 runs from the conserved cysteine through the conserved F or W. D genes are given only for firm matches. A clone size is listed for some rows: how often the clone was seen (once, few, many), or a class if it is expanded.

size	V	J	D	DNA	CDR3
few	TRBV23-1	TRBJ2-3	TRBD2	TGCGCCAGCAGTCGCCGACTAGCACGCGTCACAGATACGCAGTATTTT	CASSRRLARVTDTQYF
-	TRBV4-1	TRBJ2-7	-	TGCGCCAGCAGCCAAGATAAAGGAAGGACTATGAACGAGCAGTACTTC	CASSQDKGRTMNEQYF
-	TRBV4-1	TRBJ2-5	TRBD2	TGCGCCAGCAGCCAAGACTGGAGCGGGGTGACTGGAGAGACCCAGTACTTC	CASSQDWSGVTGETQYF
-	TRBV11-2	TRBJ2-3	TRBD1	TGTGCCAGCAGCTTAGAGGACCCTCTACCGGGACAGGGGGCAACAGATACGCAGTATTTT	CASSLEDPLPGQGATDTQYF
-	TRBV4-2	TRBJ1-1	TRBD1	TGTGCCAGCAGTTGGACAGGGGCTAGCGCAACTGAAGCTTTCTTT	CASSWTGASATEAFF
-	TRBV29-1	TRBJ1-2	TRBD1	TGCAGCGTCTACCACGCAGGGGGCGCGGGAAGTAACTATGGCTACACCTTC	CSVYHAGGAGSNYGYTF
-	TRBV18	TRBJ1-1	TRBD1	TGTGCCAGCTCACCCGGACAGGGTGGAACTGAAGCTTTCTTT	CASSPGQGGTEAFF
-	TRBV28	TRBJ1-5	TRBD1	TGTGCCAGCCGAAATACAGGGGCAGGGTCTCAGCCCCAGCATTTT	CASRNTGAGSQPQHF
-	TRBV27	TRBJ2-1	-	TGTGCCAGCAGGGACTACCGCTACAATGAGCAGTTCTTC	CASRDYRYNEQFF
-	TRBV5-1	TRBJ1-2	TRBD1	TGCGCCAGCAGCCCCCGAGACTCCGGGACAGATGGCTACACCTTC	CASSPRDSGTDGYTF
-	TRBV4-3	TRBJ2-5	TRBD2	TGCGCCAGCAGCCAAGGACCAGCGGGAGGGAGTGCAGAGACCCAGTACTTC	CASSQGPAGGSAETQYF
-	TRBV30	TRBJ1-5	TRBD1	TGTGCCTGGAGTGTACGTACAGGGGATTTGGTTGGCAATCAGCCCCAGCATTTT	CAWSVRTGDLVGNQPQHF
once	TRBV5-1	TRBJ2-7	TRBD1	TGCGCCAGCAGCTTGGAGACAGGGGACGAGCAGTACTTC	CASSLETGDEQYF
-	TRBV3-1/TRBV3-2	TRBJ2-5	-	TGTGCCAGCAGCCAAGGTCCGGGACTGACGGAGACCCAGTACTTC	CASSQGPGLTETQYF
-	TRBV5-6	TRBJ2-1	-	TGTGCCAGCAGCTTGGCCGGAGGCAATGAGCAGTTCTTC	CASSLAGGNEQFF
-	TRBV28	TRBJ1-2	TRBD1	TGTGCCAGCAGCTGGGACAGCACGTATGGCTACACCTTC	CASSWDSTYGYTF
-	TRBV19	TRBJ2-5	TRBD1	TGTGCCAGTAGTATGGGTCGGACAGGGACAGCTACCCAGTACTTC	CASSMGRTGTATQYF
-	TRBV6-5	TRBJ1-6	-	TGTGCCAGCAGTAGCGGGACACAGGGTTCACCCCTCCACTTT	CASSSGTQGSPLHF
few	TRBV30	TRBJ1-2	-	TGTGCCTGGAACCAGGTCCCTTATGGCTACACCTTC	CAWNQVPYGYTF
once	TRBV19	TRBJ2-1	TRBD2	TGTGCCAGTAGTATGGGCGGGGGAGCCTACAATGAGCAGTTCTTC	CASSMGGGAYNEQFF
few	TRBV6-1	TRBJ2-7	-	TGTGCCAGCAGTGAAGAGTTTGGCGGTCCCTACGAGCAGTACTTC	CASSEEFGGPYEQYF
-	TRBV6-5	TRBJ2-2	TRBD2	TGTGCCAGCACGGCGGGGGGAACCGGGGAGCTGTTTTTT	CASTAGGTGELFF
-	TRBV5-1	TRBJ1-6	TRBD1	TGCGCCAGCAGCTTGGCCCCCGACAGGGGGGATTCACCCCTCCACTTT	CASSLAPDRGDSPLHF
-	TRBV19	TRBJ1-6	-	TGTGCCAGTAGTATAACAGCTGATAATTCACCCCTCCACTTT	CASSITADNSPLHF
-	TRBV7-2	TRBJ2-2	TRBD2	TGTGCCAGCAGCCCGCTTTTACTAGCGGGGGGGCGGTTAGCCGGGGAGCTGTTTTTT	CASSPLLLAGGRLAGELFF
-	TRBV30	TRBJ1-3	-	TGTGCCTGGTCCCCGGGGAGCTACACCATATATTTT	CAWSPGSYTIYF
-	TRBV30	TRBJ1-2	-	TGTGCCTGGAGTATCCAGGGCTATTATGGCTACACCTTC	CAWSIQGYYGYTF
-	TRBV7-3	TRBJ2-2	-	TGTGCCAGCAGCTTAAATTGGCAGGGTACCGGGGAGCTGTTTTTT	CASSLNWQGTGELFF
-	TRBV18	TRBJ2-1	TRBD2	TGTGCCAGCCCCCCTGGGACTAGCGGGTGTTATGAGCAGTTCTTC	CASPPGTSGCYEQFF
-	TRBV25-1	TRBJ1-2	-	TGTGCCAGCAGTGATCATGTTGCTACGGATGGCTACACCTTC	CASSDHVATDGYTF
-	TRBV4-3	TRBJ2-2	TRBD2	TGCGCCAGCAGCCTCGGACTAGCGGGTAACACCGGGGAGCTGTTTTTT	CASSLGLAGNTGELFF
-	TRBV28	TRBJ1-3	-	TGTGCCAGCATTGACCGTGGGGTCCTCGCCGGGGGGACCATATATTTT	CASIDRGVLAGGTIYF
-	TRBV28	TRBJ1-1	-	TGTGCCAGCAGTTTGGGGCCTCACACTGAAGCTTTCTTT	CASSLGPHTEAFF
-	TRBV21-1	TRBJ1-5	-	TGTGCCAGCAGCAAAGGGAGCGAGCCCCAGCATTTT	CASSKGSEPQHF
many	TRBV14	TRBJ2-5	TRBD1	TGTGCCAGCAGCAGGGGGCGTTGGCAAGAGACCCAGTACTTC	CASSRGRWQETQYF
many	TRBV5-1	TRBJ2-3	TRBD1	TGCGCCAGCAGTTATTCGGACAGGGGGCACGATACGCAGTATTTT	CASSYSDRGHDTQYF
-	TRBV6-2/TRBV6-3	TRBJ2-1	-	TGTGCCAGCAGTAGGGAGGTTGAGCAGTTCTTC	CASSREVEQFF
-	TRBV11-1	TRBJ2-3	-	TGTGCCAGCAGCCCAGCTAGGGATACGCAGTATTTT	CASSPARDTQYF
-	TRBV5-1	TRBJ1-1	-	TGCGCCAGCAGGCCAGGGGCGGGGAACACTGAAGCTTTCTTT	CASRPGAGNTEAFF
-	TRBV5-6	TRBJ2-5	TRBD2	TGTGCCAGCAGCGAGAGTGGGACTAGCGGTACCATACAGCAAGAGACCCAGTACTTC	CASSESGTSGTIQQETQYF
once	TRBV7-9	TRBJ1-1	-	TGTGCCAGCAGCTTAAGGGGTATCGAAGCTTTCTTT	CASSLRGIEAFF
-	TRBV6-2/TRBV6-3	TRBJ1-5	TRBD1	TGTGCCAGCAGCCAACCTTGGACAGGGGGCAATCAGCCCCAGCATTTT	CASSQPWTGGNQPQHF
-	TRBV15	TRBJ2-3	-	TGTGCCACCAGCAGAGGAGCAGCAGGGAGGTTGCCAGATACGCAGTATTTT	CATSRGAAGRLPDTQYF
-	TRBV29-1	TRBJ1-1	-	TGCAGCGTTGGAAAGGGGGTGGGTACTGAAGCTTTCTTT	CSVGKGVGTEAFF